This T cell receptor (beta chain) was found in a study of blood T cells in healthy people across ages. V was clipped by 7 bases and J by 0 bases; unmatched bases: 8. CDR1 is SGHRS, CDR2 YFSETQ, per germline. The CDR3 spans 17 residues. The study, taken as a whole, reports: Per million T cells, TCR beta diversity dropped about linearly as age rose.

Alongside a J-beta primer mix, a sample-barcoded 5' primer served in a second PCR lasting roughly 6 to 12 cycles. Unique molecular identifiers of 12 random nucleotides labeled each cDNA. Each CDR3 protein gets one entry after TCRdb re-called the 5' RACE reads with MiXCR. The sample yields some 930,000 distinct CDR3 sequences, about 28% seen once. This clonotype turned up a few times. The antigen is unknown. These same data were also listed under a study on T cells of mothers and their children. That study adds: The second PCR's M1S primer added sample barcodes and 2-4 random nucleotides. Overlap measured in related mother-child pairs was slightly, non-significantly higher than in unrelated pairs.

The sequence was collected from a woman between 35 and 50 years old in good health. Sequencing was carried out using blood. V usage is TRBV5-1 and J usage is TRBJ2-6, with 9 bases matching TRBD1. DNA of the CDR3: TGCGCCAGCGGGACAGGGAGCATAAACTCTGGGGCCAACGTCCTGACTTTC. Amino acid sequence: CASGTGSINSGANVLTF.